One T cell receptor beta chain is described in this entry. The data belong to a study of blood T cell repertoires in COVID-19. In the study overall: Samples of COVID-19 (acute and convalescent) were obtained from the United States, Italy and Spain.

Looked up from germline, CDR1 is SGHNT and CDR2 is YYREEE (reference sequence). V lost 1 base and J lost 6; bases outside the gene matches: 4. The CDR3 is 14 residues long. Profiled with immunoSEQ multiplex PCR; TCRdb holds only in-frame clones, not every one. The repertoire includes around 300,000 clones, approximately 86% of them detected once, and over 10% sits in the top ten. The material sequenced was peripheral blood. The rearrangement uses TRBV5-4 and TRBJ2-3; 8 bases match TRBD1. This receptor was obtained from a woman aged 65 to 85 with COVID-19, enrolled during active disease. The CDR3: CASSLNRGLDTQYF. The DNA of the CDR3 is TGTGCCAGCAGCTTGAACAGGGGGTTGGATACGCAGTATTTT.